Listed below are T cell receptor beta chains from one sample, sequenced in a study of blood T cell repertoires in COVID-19. This table comes from immunoSEQ multiplex PCR, and its TCRdb copy is limited to in-frame clones, with some not included. The sample holds fewer than 350,000 clones, over 75% seen once. The sequencing input was PBMCs or T cells enriched from blood (not recorded which). These receptors all stem from a woman aged 40 to 50 who had recovered from COVID-19. The CDR3 runs from the conserved cysteine through the conserved F or W. A D gene is named only where the DNA matches it firmly. Expanded clones get a size class; other rows say once, few or many, or leave the size out.

j_gene,d_gene,abundance,v_gene,CDR3aa,CDR3nt
TRBJ2-1,TRBD2,-,TRBV4-3,CASSQGRASGRGNEQFF,TGCGCCAGCAGCCAAGGAAGGGCTAGCGGGAGGGGGAATGAGCAGTTCTTC
TRBJ2-2,TRBD2,-,TRBV3-1/TRBV3-2,CASSPRGVDTGELFF,TGTGCCAGCAGCCCGCGGGGGGTCGACACCGGGGAGCTGTTTTTT
TRBJ2-3,TRBD1,-,TRBV4-1,CASSQESKGALTDTQYF,TGCGCCAGCAGCCAAGAGTCCAAGGGGGCTCTCACAGATACGCAGTATTTT
TRBJ2-3,-,-,TRBV19,CASSQTETDTDTQYF,TGTGCCAGTAGTCAAACGGAGACCGACACAGATACGCAGTATTTT
TRBJ1-1,-,-,TRBV28,CASSFTDGGAANTEAFF,TGTGCCAGCAGTTTTACTGATGGTGGGGCAGCGAACACTGAAGCTTTCTTT
TRBJ2-7,-,few,TRBV7-2,CASGRQALEQYF,TGTGCCAGCGGGAGACAGGCCCTCGAGCAGTACTTC
TRBJ1-5,-,few,TRBV6-2/TRBV6-3,CASSYSWGGGNQPQHF,TGTGCCAGCAGTTACTCCTGGGGCGGGGGCAATCAGCCCCAGCATTTT
TRBJ2-7,-,-,TRBV7-6,CASSPESALYEQYF,TGTGCCAGCAGCCCGGAGTCCGCCCTTTACGAGCAGTACTTC
TRBJ1-1,-,-,TRBV10-3,CAIRAGDQNTEAFF,TGTGCCATCAGAGCAGGGGACCAGAACACTGAAGCTTTCTTT
TRBJ2-1,TRBD2,-,TRBV29-1,CSVSTSGSVNEQFF,TGCAGCGTCTCCACTAGCGGGAGTGTCAATGAGCAGTTCTTC
TRBJ2-2,-,-,TRBV15,CATSRGPGLGELFF,TGTGCCACCAGCAGAGGCCCCGGACTTGGGGAGCTGTTTTTT
TRBJ1-1,TRBD1,-,TRBV15,CATSRGTGTEAFF,TGTGCCACCAGCAGAGGGACAGGGACTGAAGCTTTCTTT
TRBJ1-2,-,once,TRBV19,CASSIDPGIYYGYTF,TGTGCCAGTAGTATAGACCCCGGGATCTACTATGGCTACACCTTC
TRBJ2-7,TRBD1,-,TRBV15,CATSNTVTGQAAFYEQYF,TGTGCCACCAGCAATACAGTAACCGGACAGGCGGCTTTCTACGAGCAGTACTTC
TRBJ1-3,TRBD1,once,TRBV3-1/TRBV3-2,CASSQRQGVFGNTIYF,TGTGCCAGCAGCCAGAGACAGGGGGTATTTGGAAACACCATATATTTT
TRBJ1-2,-,-,TRBV19,CASKPITSDANYGYTF,TGTGCCAGTAAACCCATAACTAGCGACGCGAACTATGGCTACACCTTC
TRBJ2-1,TRBD2,-,TRBV5-4,CASNAPGLAGPEQFF,TGTGCCAGCAACGCCCCGGGACTAGCGGGACCTGAGCAGTTCTTC
TRBJ1-2,TRBD1,-,TRBV7-9,CASSLGGQVNGYTF,TGTGCCAGCAGCTTAGGGGGACAGGTTAATGGCTACACCTTC
TRBJ1-1,-,-,TRBV23-1,CASSQEEGLSAEAFF,TGCGCCAGCAGTCAAGAGGAAGGTTTGTCCGCTGAAGCTTTCTTT
TRBJ1-4,-,-,TRBV6-5,CASRDQVGAEEKLFF,TGTGCCAGCAGAGATCAAGTGGGGGCGGAGGAAAAACTGTTTTTT
TRBJ1-1,TRBD1,-,TRBV27,CASSSGTGRGTEAFF,TGTGCCAGCAGTTCAGGGACAGGGAGGGGAACTGAAGCTTTCTTT
TRBJ1-6,-,-,TRBV4-1,CASSQGGGLSSPLHF,TGCGCCAGCAGCCAAGGCGGGGGGCTAAGTTCACCCCTCCACTTT
TRBJ2-5,TRBD2,-,TRBV5-4,CASTPGTSRETQYF,TGTGCCAGCACCCCCGGGACTAGCCGAGAGACCCAGTACTTC
TRBJ2-2,TRBD2,-,TRBV7-2,CASSIASGVDTGELFF,TGTGCCAGCAGCATCGCTAGCGGGGTAGACACCGGGGAGCTGTTTTTT
TRBJ1-2,-,-,TRBV19,CASSPRGAGGYTF,TGTGCCAGTAGTCCCCGTGGAGCTGGTGGCTACACCTTC
TRBJ2-3,TRBD2,few,TRBV29-1,CSVDPGLASDTQYF,TGCAGCGTTGACCCGGGACTAGCTTCAGATACGCAGTATTTT
TRBJ2-5,TRBD1,-,TRBV7-9,CASSRSDRGGETQYF,TGTGCCAGCAGCCGTTCGGACAGGGGGGGAGAGACCCAGTACTTC
TRBJ1-2,TRBD1,-,TRBV25-1,CASSEKGTARGYGYTF,TGTGCCAGCAGTGAGAAAGGGACAGCTCGTGGCTATGGCTACACCTTC
TRBJ1-4,-,-,TRBV28,CASSLAWGKLFF,TGTGCCAGCAGTTTGGCGTGGGGCAAACTGTTTTTT
TRBJ2-1,TRBD1,-,TRBV7-2,CASSVTGGIPLNEQFF,TGTGCCAGCAGCGTCACAGGGGGGATCCCTCTCAATGAGCAGTTCTTC
TRBJ2-7,-,-,TRBV5-1,CASSYTTGLGSYEQYF,TGCGCCAGCAGCTACACGACAGGATTAGGCTCCTACGAGCAGTACTTC
TRBJ1-4,-,-,TRBV6-1,CASSEAKGTGDEKLFF,TGTGCCAGCAGTGAGGCGAAGGGGACTGGGGATGAAAAACTGTTTTTT
TRBJ1-2,-,once,TRBV12-3/TRBV12-4,CASSRPGFGGYTF,TGTGCCAGCAGTCGCCCAGGGTTTGGAGGCTACACCTTC
TRBJ2-1,TRBD1,-,TRBV3-1/TRBV3-2,CASGRSGTGGLGNEQFF,TGTGCCAGCGGACGTTCCGGGACAGGGGGCCTGGGCAATGAGCAGTTCTTC
TRBJ1-2,TRBD1,-,TRBV5-1,CASRLDSGGAFGYTF,TGCGCCAGCAGATTGGACTCAGGGGGCGCGTTCGGCTACACCTTC
TRBJ1-1,TRBD1,-,TRBV9,CASNLGGDREADTEAFF,TGTGCCAGCAACCTAGGGGGGGACAGGGAAGCTGACACTGAAGCTTTCTTT
TRBJ1-1,-,-,TRBV6-2/TRBV6-3,CASSTGNTEAFF,TGTGCCAGCAGCACAGGGAACACTGAAGCTTTCTTT
TRBJ2-2,TRBD2,-,TRBV4-1,CASSQPGLAGGRNTGELFF,TGCGCCAGCAGCCAACCGGGACTAGCGGGAGGGCGGAACACCGGGGAGCTGTTTTTT
TRBJ2-3,-,few,TRBV28,CASSFLAGTDTQYF,TGTGCCAGCAGTTTTTTGGCTGGCACAGATACGCAGTATTTT